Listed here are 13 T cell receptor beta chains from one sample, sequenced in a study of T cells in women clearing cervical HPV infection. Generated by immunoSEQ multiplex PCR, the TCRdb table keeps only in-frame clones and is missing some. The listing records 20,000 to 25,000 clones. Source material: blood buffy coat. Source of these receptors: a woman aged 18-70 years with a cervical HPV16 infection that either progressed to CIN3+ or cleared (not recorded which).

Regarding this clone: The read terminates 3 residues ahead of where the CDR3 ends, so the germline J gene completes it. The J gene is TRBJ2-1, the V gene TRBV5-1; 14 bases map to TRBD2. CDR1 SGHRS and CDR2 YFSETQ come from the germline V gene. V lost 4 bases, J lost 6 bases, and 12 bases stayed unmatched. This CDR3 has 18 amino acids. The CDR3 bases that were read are TGCGCCAGCAGCCCCGGGACTAGCGGGAGCCCTGGGGGCAATGAG. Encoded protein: CASSPGTSGSPGGNE. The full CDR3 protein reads CASSPGTSGSPGGNEQFF.

CDR3 bases read: TGTGCCAGCAGTTACTCGCCCCCCGCGGGCGAG. Amino acids: CASSYSPPAGE. The entire CDR3 sequence reads CASSYSPPAGEQYF. V and J are TRBV6-2 or TRBV6-3 and TRBJ2-7; D is possibly TRBD2 (5 bases). The read ends 3 residues shy of where the CDR3 ends; the end is completed using the germline J gene. The germline V gene encodes CDR1 MNHEY and CDR2 SVGEGT. The CDR3 has 14 residues. With 0 bases removed from V and 6 bases from J, the gap between germline ends came to 12 bases.

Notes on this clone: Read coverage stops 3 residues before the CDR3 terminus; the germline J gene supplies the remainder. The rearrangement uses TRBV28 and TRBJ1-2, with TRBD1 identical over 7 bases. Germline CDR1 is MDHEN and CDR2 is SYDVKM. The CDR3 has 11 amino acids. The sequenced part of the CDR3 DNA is TGTGCCAGCAGGGGACAGACGGGC. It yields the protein CASRGQTG. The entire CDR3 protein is CASRGQTGYTF.

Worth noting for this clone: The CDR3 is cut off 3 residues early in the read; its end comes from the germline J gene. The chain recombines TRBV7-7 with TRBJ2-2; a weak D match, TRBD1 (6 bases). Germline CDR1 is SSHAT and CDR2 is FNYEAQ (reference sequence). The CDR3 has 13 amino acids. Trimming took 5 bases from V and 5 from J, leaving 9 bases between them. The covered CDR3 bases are TGTGCCAGCAGCGTAGACAGGACCGGGGAG. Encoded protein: CASSVDRTGE. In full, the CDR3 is CASSVDRTGELFF.

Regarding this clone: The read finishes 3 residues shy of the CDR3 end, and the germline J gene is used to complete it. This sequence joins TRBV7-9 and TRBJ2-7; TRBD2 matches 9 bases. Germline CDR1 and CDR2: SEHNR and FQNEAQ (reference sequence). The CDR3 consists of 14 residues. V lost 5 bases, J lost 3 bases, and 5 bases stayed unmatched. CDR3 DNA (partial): TGTGCCAGCAGCGCCACTAGCGGGTACTACGAG. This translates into CASSATSGYYE. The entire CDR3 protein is CASSATSGYYEQYF.

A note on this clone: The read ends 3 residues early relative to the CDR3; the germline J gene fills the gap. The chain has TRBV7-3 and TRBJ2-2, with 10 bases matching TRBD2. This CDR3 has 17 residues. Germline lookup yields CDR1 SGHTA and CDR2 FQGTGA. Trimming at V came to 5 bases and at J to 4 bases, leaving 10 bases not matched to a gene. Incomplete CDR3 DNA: TGTGCCAGCAGCCCAGCGGCAGCGGGAGGGCCCACCGGGGAG. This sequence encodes CASSPAAAGGPTGE. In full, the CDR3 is CASSPAAAGGPTGELFF.

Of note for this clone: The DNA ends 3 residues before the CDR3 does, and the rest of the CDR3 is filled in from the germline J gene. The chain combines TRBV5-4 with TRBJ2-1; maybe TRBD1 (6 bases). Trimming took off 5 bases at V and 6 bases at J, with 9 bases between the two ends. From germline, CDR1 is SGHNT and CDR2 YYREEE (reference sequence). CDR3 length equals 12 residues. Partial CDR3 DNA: TGTGCCAGCAGTCAGACAGGCAATGAG. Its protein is CASSQTGNE. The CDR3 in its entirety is CASSQTGNEQFF.

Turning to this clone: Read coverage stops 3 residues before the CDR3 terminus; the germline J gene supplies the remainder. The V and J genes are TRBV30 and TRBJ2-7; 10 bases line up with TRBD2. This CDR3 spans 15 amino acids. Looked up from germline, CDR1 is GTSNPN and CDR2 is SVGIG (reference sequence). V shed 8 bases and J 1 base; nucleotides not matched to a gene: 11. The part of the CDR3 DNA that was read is TGTGCCCTGCACCAACTAGCGGGAAAGTCCTACGAG. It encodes CALHQLAGKSYE. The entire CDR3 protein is CALHQLAGKSYEQYF.

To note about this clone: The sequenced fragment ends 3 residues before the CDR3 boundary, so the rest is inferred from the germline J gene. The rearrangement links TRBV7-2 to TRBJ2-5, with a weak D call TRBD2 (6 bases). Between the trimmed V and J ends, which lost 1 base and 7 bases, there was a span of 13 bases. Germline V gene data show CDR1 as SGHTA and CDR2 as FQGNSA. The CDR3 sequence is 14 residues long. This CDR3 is CASSLGGDQGTQYF. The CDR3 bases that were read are TGTGCCAGCAGCTTAGGCGGGGATCAGGGGACC.

CDR3 sequence reads: CSAPRQDSGNTIYF. The CDR3 bases that were read are TGCAGTGCTCCCAGACAGGACTCTGGAAACACC. This chain connects TRBV20-1 to TRBJ1-3, with D possibly TRBD1 on 6 matching bases. With the read ending 3 residues before the CDR3 end, the germline J gene is used to fill in that end. Deletions cut 5 bases from V and 0 bases from J, with 11 bases between. The CDR3 loop spans 14 amino acids. Germline loops: CDR1 DFQATT, CDR2 SNEGSKA (reference sequence).

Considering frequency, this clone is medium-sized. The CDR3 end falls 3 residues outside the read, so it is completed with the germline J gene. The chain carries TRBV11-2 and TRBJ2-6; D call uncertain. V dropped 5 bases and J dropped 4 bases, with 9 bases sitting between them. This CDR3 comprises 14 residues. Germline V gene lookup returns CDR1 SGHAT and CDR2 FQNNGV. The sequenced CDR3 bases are TGTGCCAGCAGCCCCTTCTCCGGGGCCAACGTC. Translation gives CASSPFSGANV. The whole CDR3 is CASSPFSGANVLTF.

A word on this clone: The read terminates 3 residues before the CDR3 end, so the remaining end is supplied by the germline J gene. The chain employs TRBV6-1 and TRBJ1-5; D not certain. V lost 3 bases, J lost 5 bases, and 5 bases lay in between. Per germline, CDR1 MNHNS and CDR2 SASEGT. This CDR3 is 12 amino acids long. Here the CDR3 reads CASSEYYQPQHF. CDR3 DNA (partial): TGTGCCAGCAGTGAGTATTATCAGCCC.

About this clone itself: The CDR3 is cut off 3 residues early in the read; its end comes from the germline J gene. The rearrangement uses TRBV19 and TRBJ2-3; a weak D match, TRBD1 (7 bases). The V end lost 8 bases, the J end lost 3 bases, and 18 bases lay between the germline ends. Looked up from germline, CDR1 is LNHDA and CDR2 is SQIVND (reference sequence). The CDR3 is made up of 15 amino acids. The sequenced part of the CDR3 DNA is TGTGCCAGTTCGAGACAGGGAGGAGGAACAGATACG. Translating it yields CASSRQGGGTDT. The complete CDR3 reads CASSRQGGGTDTQYF.